Only a few counts were recorded for the clone carrying this T cell receptor beta chain. Antigen unknown. Likely unrecorded immune exposures existed in these nominally healthy donors. CDR1 and CDR2 from the germline V gene are MNHEY and SMNVEV (reference sequence). The CDR3 runs to 14 residues. V was pared by 4 bases and J by 7 bases, with 14 bases between. PCR involved 60 Vbeta and 13 Jbeta primers. Method: immunoSEQ multiplex PCR; TCRdb's copy keeps in-frame clones and lacks some. The sample consists of roughly 170,000 clones, 80% of them appearing once. The sample comes from a study of cytomegalovirus exposure and HLA in healthy donors. Study background: A prior study identified approximately 110 million unique TCR beta sequences from 200 million or so T cells.

Overall study findings and caveats: Researchers reported in a later analysis that common viral pathogens appeared linked to several top clusters. Most TCR beta V segments were productive about 87% or about 30% of the time in an earlier analysis.

The sequence was collected from a man aged 25 to 45 in good health and CMV-seronegative. J is TRBJ2-1 and V is TRBV27, with D maybe TRBD2 (5 bases). Sequencing was done on a sample of PBMCs. The CDR3 DNA follows: TGTGCCAGCAGTTCCCGGACTTCAGATAATGAGCAGTTCTTC. Translation: CASSSRTSDNEQFF.